Each of the 7 T cell receptor beta chains below was sequenced from the same sample in a study of blood T cell repertoires in COVID-19. Some clones are missing from TCRdb's copy, which holds only in-frame ones; the method was immunoSEQ multiplex PCR. The table records roughly 90,000 clones, just under 80% of them present only once. The sample consisted of peripheral blood. Source of these receptors: a human donor in a cohort sampled during active COVID-19.

This clone was seen once. This chain connects TRBV14 to TRBJ1-2, with 9 bases that match TRBD1. J gave up 0 bases and V 2 bases, and 7 bases lay outside the gene matches. This CDR3 comprises 17 residues. Germline V lookup: CDR1 SGHDN, CDR2 FVKESK. The CDR3: CASSQYARTGANYGYTF. The CDR3, as DNA: TGTGCCAGCAGCCAATACGCTCGGACAGGGGCTAACTATGGCTACACCTTC.

The V call is TRBV27, the J call TRBJ1-2; D is ambiguous. CDR3 length equals 13 residues. The germline gives CDR1 MNHEY, CDR2 SMNVEV (reference sequence). Trimming pared 8 bases from V and 4 bases from J, leaving 14 bases between. In DNA form, the CDR3 reads TGTGCCAGCTGGAGAAGCTTAGGCTATGGCTACACCTTC. Its translation: CASWRSLGYGYTF.

This chain uses TRBV15 with TRBJ2-1; the D gene is possibly TRBD1 (5 bases). The CDR3 spans 17 residues. CDR1 is LNHNV and CDR2 is YYDKDF in the germline V gene (reference sequence). Between the trimmed V and J ends, which lost 0 bases and 5 bases, there was a span of 17 bases. CDR3 DNA: TGTGCCACCAGCAGAGAGACCGGGTTTCCCAGGGACAATGAGCAGTTCTTC. Its translation is CATSRETGFPRDNEQFF.

The chain has TRBV18 and TRBJ1-2, with D possibly matching TRBD1 (5 bases). CDR1 is KGHSH and CDR2 is LQKENI in the germline V gene. The CDR3 totals 15 residues. Trimming removed 3 bases from V and 3 bases from J, with 14 bases in between. Written as DNA, the CDR3 is TGTGCCAGCTCACCGCAGGTGGGGGGTGACTATGGCTACACCTTC. Its protein is CASSPQVGGDYGYTF.

The chain links TRBV3-1 (or the pseudogene TRBV3-2) to TRBJ1-5; possible D gene TRBD1, 5 bases. Trimming removed 4 bases at V and 3 bases at J, with 10 bases between. Looked up from germline, CDR1 is LGHDT and CDR2 is YNNKEL (reference sequence). This CDR3 comprises 14 residues. The CDR3 sequence is CASSPAGLNQPQHF. CDR3 in DNA: TGTGCCAGCAGCCCGGCAGGGCTCAATCAGCCCCAGCATTTT.

The DNA of the CDR3 is TGTGCCAGTAGTATGGGGGACTCCTACTCTGGGGCCAACGTCCTGACTTTC. This sequence encodes CASSMGDSYSGANVLTF. This chain uses TRBV19 with TRBJ2-6, with D possibly TRBD2 on 6 matching bases. From germline, CDR1 is LNHDA and CDR2 SQIVND (reference sequence). V lost 3 bases to trimming and J lost 0 bases, with 12 bases between them. The CDR3 is 17 residues long.

J is TRBJ1-2 and V is TRBV5-6; TRBD1 matches 8 bases. CDR1 is SGHDT, CDR2 YYEEEE, per germline. This CDR3 is built from 16 residues. V was clipped by 0 bases and J by 4 bases; unmatched bases: 8. The CDR3 region is CASSLAGQVPLYGYTF. CDR3 nucleotide sequence: TGTGCCAGCAGCTTGGCGGGACAGGTACCCCTCTATGGCTACACCTTC.